The rows below give T cell receptor beta chains drawn from one sample of a study of regulatory T cells in long-lasting Graves disease. Each CDR3 protein gets one entry after TCRdb re-called the multiplex PCR reads with MiXCR. The table shows roughly 500,000 distinct CDR3 sequences, with around 20% occurring only once. The input for sequencing was peripheral blood mononuclear cells (PBMCs), taken when the disease was refractory, from a patient treated with antithyroid drugs. These receptors came from a female donor with Graves disease. Both conserved end residues are part of each CDR3. D genes are given only for firm matches. Size tells how often a clone was seen (once, few, many) or the class of an expanded clone, and some rows leave it out.

J gene,D gene,V gene,clone size,CDR3 protein
TRBJ2-3,TRBD1,TRBV11-2,-,CASSFGQGAFPQGTLDTQYF
TRBJ1-5,TRBD1,TRBV7-8,many,CASSTGQAGQPQHF
TRBJ2-7,-,TRBV13,many,CASSLRNYEQYF
TRBJ2-7,TRBD1,TRBV13,-,CASRHTGTGENEQYF
TRBJ2-1,-,TRBV20-1,-,CSAGPAGYNEQFF
TRBJ1-2,-,TRBV5-6,-,CASSSDGPLYGYTF
TRBJ1-5,-,TRBV5-6,few,CASSGGFNQPQHF
TRBJ1-1,-,TRBV6-2/TRBV6-3,once,CASSTDNTEAFF
TRBJ2-7,TRBD2,TRBV7-2,few,CASSLAPGLAGGLYEQYF
TRBJ1-4,-,TRBV27,few,CASSSTTNEKLFF
TRBJ2-6,-,TRBV6-1,-,CASRSTKTIYGANVLTF
TRBJ2-7,-,TRBV2,-,CASSDSGTVISYEQYF
TRBJ2-1,TRBD2,TRBV7-9,-,CASSLDLSGRMAYNEQFF
TRBJ1-5,TRBD1,TRBV27,few,CASSERQGWRNQPQHF
TRBJ2-7,-,TRBV29-1,many,CSVEGGRVGFNEQYF
TRBJ1-2,-,TRBV28,many,CASSFEGGYTF
TRBJ2-2,-,TRBV12-3/TRBV12-4,-,CASSLGLQVGELFF
TRBJ2-7,TRBD1,TRBV6-5,many,CASSYGTDSYEQYF
TRBJ2-7,TRBD2,TRBV5-6,-,CASSPASGRIYEQYF
TRBJ2-2,-,TRBV29-1,-,CSAQDAGELFF
TRBJ1-2,-,TRBV28,many,CASSLGGNERLNGYTF
TRBJ1-1,-,TRBV6-2/TRBV6-3,few,CASSYSSGVDTEAFF
TRBJ1-5,-,TRBV25-1,-,CASGGTPGRDQPQHF
TRBJ2-1,TRBD1,TRBV27,few,CASSLGDSSPFTAKEQFF
TRBJ2-1,TRBD1,TRBV27,-,CASSIGDRVIFDEQFF
TRBJ2-2,-,TRBV19,-,CASSIAANRNTGELFF
TRBJ1-3,-,TRBV10-3,-,CAISDRPSGNTIYF
TRBJ1-2,-,TRBV2,many,CASQGYRGYTF
TRBJ2-6,TRBD1,TRBV7-3,many,CASRQGAGANVLTF
TRBJ2-2,-,TRBV7-6,-,CASSKNRDGNTGELFF
TRBJ2-5,-,TRBV6-1,many,CASSELASSGTQYF
TRBJ1-2,-,TRBV14,few,CASSQDGWGLIGYTF
TRBJ2-5,-,TRBV6-5,many,CASSFNSQETQYF
TRBJ2-5,TRBD1,TRBV5-1,few,CASSLGSGTGGIQYF
TRBJ1-1,-,TRBV29-1,-,CSIVPGQIEAFF
TRBJ1-2,-,TRBV29-1,few,CSVESKGPLDGYTF
TRBJ2-7,-,TRBV10-3,many,CANSRDRSYEQYF
TRBJ1-5,-,TRBV10-3,few,CAISDSDSRGPQHF
TRBJ2-3,-,TRBV19,-,CARRDAPDPDTQYF
TRBJ2-4,-,TRBV15,-,CATSRDRGGGNIQYF
TRBJ2-7,-,TRBV7-9,many,CASKLEGGAVNEQYF
TRBJ2-5,TRBD2,TRBV24-1,few,CATRGVNQETQYF
TRBJ2-7,-,TRBV27,few,CASRPMGAFYEQYF
TRBJ1-2,-,TRBV3-1,many,CASSQDRVGYTF
TRBJ2-7,-,TRBV7-9,-,CASSLVGLATTYEQYF
TRBJ2-7,-,TRBV20-1,-,CSAGLGLALPYEQYF
TRBJ1-3,-,TRBV20-1,-,CSAIGVECSGNTIYF
TRBJ2-7,-,TRBV11-2,many,CASSLKFGGYEQYF